This TCR beta chain came from a study of persistence of HIV-infected CD4 T cells. Study-wide context: A couple of participants gave one leukapheresis sample; others gave up to about 180 mL blood repeatedly.

This was the immunoSEQ version 4 assay in survey mode. Here immunoSEQ multiplex PCR was the method, and the copy in TCRdb shows in-frame clones only, minus some. The sample has roughly 48,000 clones, roughly 90% seen once. The CDR3 has 12 residues. V lost 7 bases to trimming and J lost 0 bases, with 6 bases between them. Germline V gives CDR1 ENHRY, CDR2 SYGVKD. Of note for this clone: Its antigen is undetermined.

Cells were stimulated nonspecifically with anti-CD3/anti-CD28 magnetic beads. CD4+ T cells upregulating both CD40 ligand and CD69 were sorted as responding cells. Undetectable plasma HIV-1 RNA below 50 copies/mL lasted at least 4 years. CD8+ T cells were removed from PBMCs prior to stimulation. The sequence was collected from an adult woman with HIV who was CMV-seropositive. The material sequenced was CD4+ T cells sorted from PBMCs after approximately 20-hour stimulation, taken from a patient who received antiretroviral therapy. The chain has TRBV10-3 and TRBJ1-1; D gene uncertain. CDR3 in DNA: TGTGCCATCAAGGGTATGAACACTGAAGCTTTCTTT. It yields the protein CAIKGMNTEAFF.